This T cell receptor beta chain was obtained from a study of cytomegalovirus exposure and HLA in healthy donors. The wider study: HLA-typed donors were the source of approximately 85 million unique TCRs, which an early data release held. Study-level points and caveats: Cytomegalovirus association was listed for 150 or so TCR beta chains.

The PCR used 60 Vbeta and 13 Jbeta primers. Libraries were prepared by immunoSEQ multiplex PCR; TCRdb keeps only in-frame clonotypes and omits some of them. The repertoire holds more than 130,000 clones, roughly 76% seen once, with under 4.5% in the top ten. CDR1 MDHEN and CDR2 SYDVKM come from the germline V gene. With 1 base removed from V and 2 bases from J, the gap between germline ends came to 14 bases. This CDR3 region has 16 residues. As to this clone: No antigen is known for it.

The sequence was collected from a man aged 18 to 29 in good health and CMV-seronegative. Sequencing input: PBMCs. The chain recombines TRBV28 with TRBJ1-1, with a tentative D call TRBD1 (5 bases). CDR3 bases: TGTGCCAGCAGTTTATTTGGGGGACTCGAAAACACTGAAGCTTTCTTT. Translation: CASSLFGGLENTEAFF.